The clone carrying this TCR beta chain was found a few times. These data come from a study of siplizumab effects on memory and regulatory T cells. V dropped 4 bases and J dropped 10; count of bases not matched to a gene: 8. In germline, CDR1 is SGHAT, CDR2 FQNNGV. The CDR3 is 15 residues long. Assay: immunoSEQ multiplex PCR; the TCRdb copy retains only in-frame clones and omits some. Found here are 50,000 to 60,000 clones, roughly 90% of them singletons; the top ten hold about 0.35%. This TCR was recovered from a human donor in good health. The sequenced sample was naive CD8+ T cells sorted from blood. This chain connects TRBV11-2 to TRBJ1-6; 9 bases fit TRBD1. The CDR3 DNA reads TGTGCCAGCAGCTATTTTGGACAGGGGAGCTCACCCCTCCACTTT. This translates into CASSYFGQGSSPLHF.